The T cell receptor (beta chain) under discussion was sequenced for a study of blood T cell repertoires in COVID-19. Profiling relied on immunoSEQ multiplex PCR, and the TCRdb table lists in-frame clones only, not all of them. The sample has around 400,000 clones, approximately 87% seen once. CDR1 is ENHRY and CDR2 is SYGVKD in the germline V gene. Germline trimming cut 8 bases from V and 4 bases from J; bases unmatched to any gene: 8. The CDR3 is 14 residues long. The material sequenced was peripheral blood. The chain combines TRBV10-3 with TRBJ2-3, with 8 bases fitting TRBD1. This sequence originates from a woman aged 60-70 years with COVID-19, enrolled during active disease. CDR3 in amino acids: CAIGGQGSADTQYF. The CDR3 nucleotides read TGTGCCATCGGAGGACAGGGTTCCGCAGATACGCAGTATTTT.